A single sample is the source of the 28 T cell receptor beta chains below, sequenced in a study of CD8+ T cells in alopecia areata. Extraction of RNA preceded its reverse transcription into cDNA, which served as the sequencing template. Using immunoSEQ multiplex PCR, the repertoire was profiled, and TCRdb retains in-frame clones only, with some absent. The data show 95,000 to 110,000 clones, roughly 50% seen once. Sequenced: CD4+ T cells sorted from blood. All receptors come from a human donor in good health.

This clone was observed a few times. CDR3: CASSASTGEGKLFF. For the CDR3, the DNA is TGTGCCAGCAGTGCCAGTACAGGGGAAGGAAAACTGTTTTTT. The chain employs TRBV28 and TRBJ1-4, with TRBD1 matching 7 bases. CDR3 length equals 14 residues. V shed 5 bases, J shed 10 bases, and the junction held 10 bases outside the gene matches. In germline, CDR1 is MDHEN, CDR2 SYDVKM.

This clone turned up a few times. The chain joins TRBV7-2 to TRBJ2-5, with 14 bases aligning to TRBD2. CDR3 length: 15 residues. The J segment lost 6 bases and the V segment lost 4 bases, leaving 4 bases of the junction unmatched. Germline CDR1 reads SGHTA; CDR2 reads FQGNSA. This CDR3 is CASSSTSGGAKTQYF. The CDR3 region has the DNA TGTGCCAGCAGCTCGACTAGCGGGGGGGCGAAGACCCAGTACTTC.

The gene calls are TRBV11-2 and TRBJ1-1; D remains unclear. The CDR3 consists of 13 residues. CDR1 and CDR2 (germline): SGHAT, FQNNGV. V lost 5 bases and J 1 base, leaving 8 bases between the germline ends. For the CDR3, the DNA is TGTGCCAGCAGCCTCGAGAGGAACACTGAAGCTTTCTTT. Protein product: CASSLERNTEAFF.

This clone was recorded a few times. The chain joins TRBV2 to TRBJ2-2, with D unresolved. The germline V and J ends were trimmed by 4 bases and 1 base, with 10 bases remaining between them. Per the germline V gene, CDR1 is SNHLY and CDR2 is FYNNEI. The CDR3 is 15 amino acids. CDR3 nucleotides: TGTGCCAGCAGTGTCTTACGACAGAACACCGGGGAGCTGTTTTTT. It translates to CASSVLRQNTGELFF.

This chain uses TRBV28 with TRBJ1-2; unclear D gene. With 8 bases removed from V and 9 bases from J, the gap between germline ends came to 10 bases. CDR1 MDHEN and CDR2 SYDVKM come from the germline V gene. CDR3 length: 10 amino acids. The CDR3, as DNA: TGTGCCAGCGGGAGGTCGAGCTACACCTTC. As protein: CASGRSSYTF.

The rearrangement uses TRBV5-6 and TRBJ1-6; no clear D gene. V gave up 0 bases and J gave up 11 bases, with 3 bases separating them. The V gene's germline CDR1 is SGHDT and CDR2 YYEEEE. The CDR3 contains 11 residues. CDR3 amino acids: CASSLAPPLHF. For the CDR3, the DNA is TGTGCCAGCAGCTTGGCCCCACCCCTCCACTTT.

CDR3 nucleotide sequence: TGCAGCGTTGAGCCTTTCCGGGACAGGAGAGACTACGAGCAGTACTTC. Translation gives CSVEPFRDRRDYEQYF. The rearrangement links TRBV29-1 to TRBJ2-7; 8 bases map to TRBD1. The CDR3 length is 16 residues. Germline V lookup: CDR1 SQVTM, CDR2 ANQGSEA. The junction had 13 bases not matched to a gene; V was cut back by 3 bases and J by 3 bases.

The DNA of the CDR3 is TGTGCCAGCAGCCCCCGAGGGGCCCCGGAGGATGAGCAGTTCTTC. Its translation: CASSPRGAPEDEQFF. J is TRBJ2-1 and V is TRBV25-1; either TRBD1 or TRBD2 may fit D (5 bases each). CDR3 size: 15 residues. V lost 6 bases, J lost 8 bases, and 20 bases lay in between. The germline CDR1 and CDR2 sequences are MGHDK and SYGVNS.

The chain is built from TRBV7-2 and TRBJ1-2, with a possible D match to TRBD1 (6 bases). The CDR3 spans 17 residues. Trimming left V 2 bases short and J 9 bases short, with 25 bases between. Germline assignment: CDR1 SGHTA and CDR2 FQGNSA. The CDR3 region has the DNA TGTGCCAGCAGCTTATATTTGGGGGCCGGGCGGCCTATTCGCTACACCTTC. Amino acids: CASSLYLGAGRPIRYTF.

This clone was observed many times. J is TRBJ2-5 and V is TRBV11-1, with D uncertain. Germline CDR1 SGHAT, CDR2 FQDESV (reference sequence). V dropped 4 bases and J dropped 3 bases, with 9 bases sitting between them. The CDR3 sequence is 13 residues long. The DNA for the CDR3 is TGTGCCAGCAGCTCCACGAGGAAAGAGACCCAGTACTTC. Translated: CASSSTRKETQYF.

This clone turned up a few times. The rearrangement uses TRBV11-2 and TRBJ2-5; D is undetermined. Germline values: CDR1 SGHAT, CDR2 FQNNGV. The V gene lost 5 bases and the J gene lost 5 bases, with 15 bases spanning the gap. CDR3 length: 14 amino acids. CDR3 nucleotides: TGTGCCAGCAGCGCAAGGGTATTCGGGGAGACCCAGTACTTC. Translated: CASSARVFGETQYF.

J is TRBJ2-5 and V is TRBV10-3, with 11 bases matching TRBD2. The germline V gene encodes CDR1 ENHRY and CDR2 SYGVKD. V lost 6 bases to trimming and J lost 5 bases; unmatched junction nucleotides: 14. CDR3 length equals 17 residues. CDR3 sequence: CAISAALAGGPGETQYF. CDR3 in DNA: TGTGCCATCAGCGCCGCCCTAGCGGGGGGTCCCGGGGAGACCCAGTACTTC.

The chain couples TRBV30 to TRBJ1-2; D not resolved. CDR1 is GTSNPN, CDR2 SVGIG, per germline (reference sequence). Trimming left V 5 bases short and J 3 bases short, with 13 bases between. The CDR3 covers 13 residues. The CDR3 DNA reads TGTGCCTGGGGCGCGTTGAGGGACTATGGCTACACCTTC. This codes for CAWGALRDYGYTF.

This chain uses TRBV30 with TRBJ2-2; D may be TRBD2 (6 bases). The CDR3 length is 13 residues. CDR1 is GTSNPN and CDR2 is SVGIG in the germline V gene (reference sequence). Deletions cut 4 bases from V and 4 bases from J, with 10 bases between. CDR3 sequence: CAWTQGGTGELFF. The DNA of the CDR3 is TGTGCCTGGACCCAGGGAGGCACCGGGGAGCTGTTTTTT.

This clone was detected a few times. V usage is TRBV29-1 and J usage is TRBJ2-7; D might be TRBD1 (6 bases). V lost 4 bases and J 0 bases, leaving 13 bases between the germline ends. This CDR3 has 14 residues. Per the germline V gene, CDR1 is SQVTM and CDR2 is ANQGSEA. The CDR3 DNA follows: TGCAGCGTTGGGGGGCGGTCGAGCTCCTACGAGCAGTACTTC. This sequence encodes CSVGGRSSSYEQYF.

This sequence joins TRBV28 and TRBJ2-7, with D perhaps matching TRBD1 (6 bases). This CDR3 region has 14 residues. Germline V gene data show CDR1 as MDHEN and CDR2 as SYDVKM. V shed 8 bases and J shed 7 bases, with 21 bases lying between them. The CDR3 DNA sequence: TGTGCCAGCTTTTCTGACAGGACACCGGGGGAGCAGTACTTC. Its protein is CASFSDRTPGEQYF.

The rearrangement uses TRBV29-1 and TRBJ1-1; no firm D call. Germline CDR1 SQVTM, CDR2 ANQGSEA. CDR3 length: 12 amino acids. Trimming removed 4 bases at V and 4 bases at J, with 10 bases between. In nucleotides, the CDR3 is TGCAGCGTTGGTCGGCTTAGCACTGAAGCTTTCTTT. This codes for CSVGRLSTEAFF. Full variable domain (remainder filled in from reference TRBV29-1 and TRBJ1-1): SAVISQKPSRDICQRGTSLTIQCQVDSQVTMMFWYRQQPGQSLTLIATANQGSEATYESGFVIDKFPISRPNLTFSTLTVSNMSPEDSSIYLCSVGRLSTEAFFGQGTRLTVV.

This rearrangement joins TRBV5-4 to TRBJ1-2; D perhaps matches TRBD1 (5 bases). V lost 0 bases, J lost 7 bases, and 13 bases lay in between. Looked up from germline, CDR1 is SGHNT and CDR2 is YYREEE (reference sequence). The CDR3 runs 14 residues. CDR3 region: CASSLEGASGGYTF. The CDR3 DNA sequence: TGTGCCAGCAGCTTGGAAGGGGCCAGCGGTGGCTACACCTTC.

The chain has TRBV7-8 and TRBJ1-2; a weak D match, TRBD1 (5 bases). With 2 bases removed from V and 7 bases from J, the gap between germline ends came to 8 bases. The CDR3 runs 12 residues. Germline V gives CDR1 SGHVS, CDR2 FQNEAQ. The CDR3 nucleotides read TGTGCCAGCAGCTTACAGGGTAGTGGCTACACCTTC. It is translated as CASSLQGSGYTF.

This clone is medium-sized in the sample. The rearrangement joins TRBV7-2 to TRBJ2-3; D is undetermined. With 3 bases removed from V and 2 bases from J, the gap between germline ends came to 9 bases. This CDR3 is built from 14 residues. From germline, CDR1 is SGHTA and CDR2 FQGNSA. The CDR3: CASSLDGYTDTQYF. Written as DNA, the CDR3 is TGTGCCAGCAGCTTGGACGGATACACAGATACGCAGTATTTT.

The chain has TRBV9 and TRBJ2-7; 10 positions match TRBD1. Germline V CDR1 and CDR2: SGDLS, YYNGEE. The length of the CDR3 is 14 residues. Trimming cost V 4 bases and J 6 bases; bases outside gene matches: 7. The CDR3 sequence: CASSPMTGGREQYF. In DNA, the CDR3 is TGTGCCAGCAGCCCGATGACAGGGGGCCGCGAGCAGTACTTC.

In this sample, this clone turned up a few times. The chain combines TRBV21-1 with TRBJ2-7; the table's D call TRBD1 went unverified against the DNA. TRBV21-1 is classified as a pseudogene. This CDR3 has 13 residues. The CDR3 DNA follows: TGTGCCAGCGGTACAGGCTCTAGATACGAGCAGTACTTC. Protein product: CASGTGSRYEQYF.

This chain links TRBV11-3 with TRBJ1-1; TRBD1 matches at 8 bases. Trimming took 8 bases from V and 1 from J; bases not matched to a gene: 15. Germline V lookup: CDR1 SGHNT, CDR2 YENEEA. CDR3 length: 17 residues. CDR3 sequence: CASYDHIAGQGNTEAFF. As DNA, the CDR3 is TGTGCCAGCTATGATCATATCGCCGGACAGGGGAACACTGAAGCTTTCTTT.

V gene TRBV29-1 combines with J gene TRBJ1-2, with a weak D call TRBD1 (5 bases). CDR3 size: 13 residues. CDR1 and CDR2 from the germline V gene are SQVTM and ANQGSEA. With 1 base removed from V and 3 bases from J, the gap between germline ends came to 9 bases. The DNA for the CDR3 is TGCAGCGTTGAAGCCCAGGGCCACTATGGCTACACCTTC. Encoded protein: CSVEAQGHYGYTF.

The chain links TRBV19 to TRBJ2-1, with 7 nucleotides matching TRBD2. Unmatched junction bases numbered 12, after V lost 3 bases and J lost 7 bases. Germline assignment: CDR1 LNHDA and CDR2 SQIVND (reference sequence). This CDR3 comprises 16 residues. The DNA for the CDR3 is TGTGCCAGTAGTATTTCCAGCGGGGACGGTTGGAATGAGCAGTTCTTC. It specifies CASSISSGDGWNEQFF.

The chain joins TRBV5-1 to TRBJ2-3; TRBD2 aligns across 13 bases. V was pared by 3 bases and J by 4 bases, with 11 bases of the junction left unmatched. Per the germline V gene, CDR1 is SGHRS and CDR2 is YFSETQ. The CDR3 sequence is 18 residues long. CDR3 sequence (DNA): TGCGCCAGCAGCTACGGACTAGCGGGGGCTCCCAGGGCAGATACGCAGTATTTT. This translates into CASSYGLAGAPRADTQYF.

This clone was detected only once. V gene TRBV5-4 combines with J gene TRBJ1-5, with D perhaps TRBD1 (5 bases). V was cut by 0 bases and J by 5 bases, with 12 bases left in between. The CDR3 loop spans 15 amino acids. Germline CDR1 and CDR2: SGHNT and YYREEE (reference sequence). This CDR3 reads CASSLGGGLDQPQHF. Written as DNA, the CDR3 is TGTGCCAGCAGCTTGGGGGGGGGATTGGATCAGCCCCAGCATTTT. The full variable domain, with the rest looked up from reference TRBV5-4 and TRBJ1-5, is ETGVTQSPTHLIKTRGQQVTLRCSSQSGHNTVSWYQQALGQGPQFIFQYYREEENGRGNFPPRFSGLQFPNYSSELNVNALELDDSALYLCASSLGGGLDQPQHFGDGTRLSIL.

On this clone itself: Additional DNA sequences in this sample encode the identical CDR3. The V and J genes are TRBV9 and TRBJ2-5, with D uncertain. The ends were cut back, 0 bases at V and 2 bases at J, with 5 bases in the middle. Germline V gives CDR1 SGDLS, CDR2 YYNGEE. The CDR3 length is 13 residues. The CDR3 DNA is TGTGCCAGCAGCGTAGACATTCAAGAGACCCAGTACTTC. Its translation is CASSVDIQETQYF.